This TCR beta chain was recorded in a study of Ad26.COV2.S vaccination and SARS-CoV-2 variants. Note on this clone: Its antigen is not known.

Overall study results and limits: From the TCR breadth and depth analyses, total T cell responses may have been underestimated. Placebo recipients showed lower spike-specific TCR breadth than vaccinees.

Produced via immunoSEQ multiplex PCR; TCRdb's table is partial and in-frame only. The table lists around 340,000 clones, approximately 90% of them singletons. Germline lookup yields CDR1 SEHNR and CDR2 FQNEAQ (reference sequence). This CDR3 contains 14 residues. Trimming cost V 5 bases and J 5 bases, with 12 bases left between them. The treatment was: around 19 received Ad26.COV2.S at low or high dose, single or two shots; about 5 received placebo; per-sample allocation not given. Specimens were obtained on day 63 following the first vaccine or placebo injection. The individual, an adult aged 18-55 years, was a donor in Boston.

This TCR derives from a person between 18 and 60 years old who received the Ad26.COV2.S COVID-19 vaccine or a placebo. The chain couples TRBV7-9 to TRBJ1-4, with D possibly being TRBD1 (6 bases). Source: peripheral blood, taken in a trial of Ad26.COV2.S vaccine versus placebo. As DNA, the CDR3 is TGTGCCAGCAGCCACCTAGGGGGGAATGAAAAACTGTTTTTT. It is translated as CASSHLGGNEKLFF.